The rows below give T cell receptor beta chains drawn from one sample of a study of cytomegalovirus exposure and HLA in healthy donors. The table came from immunoSEQ multiplex PCR; TCRdb's copy has only in-frame clones and leaves some out. Seen in this sample are around 35,000 clones; the ten most common clones hold about 1.9%. The sequenced material came from PBMCs. The receptors derive from a middle-aged woman in good health and CMV-seropositive. Each CDR3 is given with its conserved first and last residue. The order of the fields is clone size, D gene, J gene, V gene, CDR3 DNA, CDR3 protein. The D gene is left open where the match is weak. Only part of the rows carry a size: once, few, many, or a class if the clone is expanded.

.	.	TRBJ2-5	TRBV2	TGTGCCAGCAGTGTTAGCGTTCAAGAGACCCAGTACTTC	CASSVSVQETQYF
.	.	TRBJ2-1	TRBV30	TGTGCCTGGAGTTTGGAAGGGACAAAACCCGACAATGAGCAGTTCTTC	CAWSLEGTKPDNEQFF
.	TRBD2	TRBJ2-3	TRBV5-4	TGTGCCAGCAGCACGACTAGCGGGGGGGCTCGCACAGATACGCAGTATTTT	CASSTTSGGARTDTQYF
.	TRBD2	TRBJ2-2	TRBV2	TGTGCCAGCGGCGCTGTTCCGGGACTACACAACACCGGGGAGCTGTTTTTT	CASGAVPGLHNTGELFF
.	TRBD1	TRBJ2-3	TRBV7-3	TGTGCCAGCAGCTCTGGACAGGTTAAAACAGATACGCAGTATTTT	CASSSGQVKTDTQYF
.	.	TRBJ1-2	TRBV10-3	TGTGCCATCAGTGAAGAACAATTCTATGGCTACACCTTC	CAISEEQFYGYTF
.	TRBD1	TRBJ1-2	TRBV2	TGTGCCAGCAGTGGACAGGGGTCCTATGGCTACACCTTC	CASSGQGSYGYTF
.	.	TRBJ1-2	TRBV6-5	TGTGCCAGCAGTTACGGGGAGAGCGACTATGGCTACACCTTC	CASSYGESDYGYTF
.	TRBD1	TRBJ1-2	TRBV5-6	TGTGCCAGCAGCTTGACGACAGGGGTTGGCTACACCTTC	CASSLTTGVGYTF
.	.	TRBJ1-1	TRBV9	TGTGCCAGCAGCGTAGTTTTTCGGGTTTGCACTGAAGCTTTCTTT	CASSVVFRVCTEAFF
.	.	TRBJ1-6	TRBV18	TGTGCCAGCTCACCAGCGGAGAATTCACCCCTCCACTTT	CASSPAENSPLHF
.	.	TRBJ2-7	TRBV5-4	TGTGCCAGCAGCTTCATGGGAGCGTACGAGCAGTACTTC	CASSFMGAYEQYF
.	.	TRBJ1-2	TRBV2	TGTGCCAGCACCGCAGGGGACTATGGCTACACCTTC	CASTAGDYGYTF
.	.	TRBJ2-3	TRBV7-2	TGTGCCAGCAAGCCCGTTTTCGGTTTGAGCACAGATACGCAGTATTTT	CASKPVFGLSTDTQYF
.	.	TRBJ1-4	TRBV5-1	TGCGCCAGCAGGTCAGGCTATGCAACTAATGAAAAACTGTTTTTT	CASRSGYATNEKLFF
.	.	TRBJ1-2	TRBV30	TGTGCCTGGAGTCCCAAGCCCCTTGGCTACACCTTC	CAWSPKPLGYTF
.	.	TRBJ1-2	TRBV19	TGTGCCAGTAGTATGCCCCCCGAGGCGAACTATGGCTACACCTTC	CASSMPPEANYGYTF
.	.	TRBJ2-7	TRBV5-1	TGCGCCAGCAGCTCGGAGGGACAGGAGCAGTACTTC	CASSSEGQEQYF
.	TRBD1	TRBJ2-7	TRBV29-1	TGCAGCGTTGTGGGGGGAGGACAGGGGGGTACCAAGCAGTACTTC	CSVVGGGQGGTKQYF
.	TRBD2	TRBJ2-3	TRBV12-5	TGTGCTAGTGGTGACCCGGCTAGCGGGGGAACAGATACGCAGTATTTT	CASGDPASGGTDTQYF
.	.	TRBJ1-1	TRBV2	TGTGCCAGCAGTGAATCCGGGGTTGGAGGTGAAGCTTTCTTT	CASSESGVGGEAFF
.	.	TRBJ2-5	TRBV4-1	TGCGCCAGCAGCCAAGGGGGCAGGTCCAAAGAGACCCAGTACTTC	CASSQGGRSKETQYF
.	TRBD2	TRBJ2-1	TRBV6-6	TGTGCCAGCAGTTACGGGACTAGCGTGATCGAGCAGTTCTTC	CASSYGTSVIEQFF
.	TRBD2	TRBJ2-1	TRBV28	TGTGCCAGCAGTTGGGTAGCGGGCTCCTACAATGAGCAGTTCTTC	CASSWVAGSYNEQFF
.	.	TRBJ2-3	TRBV4-2	TGTGCCAGCAGCCAAGAGCAACTTATGAGGGTGGATACGCAGTATTTT	CASSQEQLMRVDTQYF
.	.	TRBJ1-2	TRBV25-1	TGTGCCAGCAGTGTGGGCCGGGGATATGGCTACACCTTC	CASSVGRGYGYTF
.	.	TRBJ2-1	TRBV19	TGTGCCAGTAGTATCACGGTGTCCCACCAAGCGATCTTC	CASSITVSHQAIF
.	.	TRBJ1-5	TRBV19	TGTGCCAGCGACTCGTCCGACAGGTATCAGCCCCAGCATTTT	CASDSSDRYQPQHF
.	.	TRBJ2-7	TRBV30	TGTGCCTGGAGTTCGCCAGGTATAAAGTCCTACGAGCAGTACTTC	CAWSSPGIKSYEQYF
.	.	TRBJ2-7	TRBV6-1	TGTGCCAGCAGTGAACCTGAAGCGGGTAGATACTACGAGCAGTACTTC	CASSEPEAGRYYEQYF
.	.	TRBJ2-7	TRBV6-6	TGTGCCAGCAGTTCCCGACTTAAGGAGCAGTACTTC	CASSSRLKEQYF
.	.	TRBJ1-6	TRBV7-3	TGTGCCAGCAGCTTAATTTCAGGGGCCGTCTCAAGGGCACCCCTCCACTTT	CASSLISGAVSRAPLHF
.	TRBD1	TRBJ1-2	TRBV28	TGTGCCAGCAGTCTAGGGGGCGCAATCTATGGCTACACCTTC	CASSLGGAIYGYTF
.	.	TRBJ2-1	TRBV7-9	TGTGCCAGCAGCTTAGTCGAGGGCAGGGGGGCTGTTATCGGGTTCTTC	CASSLVEGRGAVIGFF
medium-sized	.	TRBJ2-1	TRBV27	TGTGCCAGCAGTTTACTAGGGGATGAGCAGTTCTTC	CASSLLGDEQFF
.	.	TRBJ1-2	TRBV6-1	TGTGCCAGCAGCGCCTCGGTCGGGGGCTACACCTTC	CASSASVGGYTF
.	.	TRBJ1-1	TRBV15	TGTGCCACCAGCAGAGTCATGGAGGGAACTGAAGCTTTCTTT	CATSRVMEGTEAFF
.	.	TRBJ1-5	TRBV6-1	TGTGCCAGCAGTGGGGGGCCCAATCAGCCCCAGCATTTT	CASSGGPNQPQHF
.	.	TRBJ1-5	TRBV5-1	TGCGCCAGCAGCTTGAAAAACAGGAATAGCAATCAGCCCCAGCATTTT	CASSLKNRNSNQPQHF
medium-sized	.	TRBJ1-1	TRBV19	TGTGCCACCGGGGGTTATGAAGCTTTCTTT	CATGGYEAFF
.	TRBD2	TRBJ2-5	TRBV7-8	TGTGCCAGCAGCTTTGCGGGGGGGCGTGAGACCCAGTACTTC	CASSFAGGRETQYF
.	.	TRBJ2-1	TRBV6-7	TGTGCCAGCAGTTACTCGTCTGAACAGAAACCCAGCTCCTACAATGAGCAGTTCTTC	CASSYSSEQKPSSYNEQFF
.	TRBD2	TRBJ2-5	TRBV28	TGTGCCAGCACCTTAGGGACTACGGGGCCGGAGACCCAGTACTTC	CASTLGTTGPETQYF
.	.	TRBJ2-3	TRBV6-1	TGTGCCACCCACGAGGGCAGAGCTAGCACAGATACGCAGTATTTT	CATHEGRASTDTQYF
.	.	TRBJ2-5	TRBV5-1	TGCGCCAGCAGCTTGGTGGGTCAGGAACGAGAGACCCAGTACTTC	CASSLVGQERETQYF
.	.	TRBJ1-2	TRBV19	TGTGCCAGTAGTATAGATCTGGGCTACTATGGCTACACCTTC	CASSIDLGYYGYTF
.	TRBD2	TRBJ2-7	TRBV18	TGTGCCAGCTCACCCGGACTAGCGCGCGTCGACGAGCAGTACTTC	CASSPGLARVDEQYF
.	.	TRBJ1-2	TRBV19	TGTGCCACCCAGGGTCAACTATCGAACTATGGCTACACCTTC	CATQGQLSNYGYTF
.	.	TRBJ1-4	TRBV10-3	TGTGCCATCAGTGACCCCGAGGTGGGGAGTCAACTGTTTTTT	CAISDPEVGSQLFF
.	TRBD1	TRBJ1-6	TRBV7-2	TGTGCCAGCAGCTTCCCAGGGGGCAGGTCACCCCTCCACTTT	CASSFPGGRSPLHF
.	TRBD1	TRBJ2-5	TRBV7-9	TGTGCCAGCAGCTTTTCCCGGGACAGAAGGAGAGGGACCCAGTACTTC	CASSFSRDRRRGTQYF
.	TRBD2	TRBJ2-7	TRBV7-9	TGTGCCAGCAGCTCCATTCGGGCGGGGGGTATCTACGAGCAGTACTTC	CASSSIRAGGIYEQYF
.	TRBD1	TRBJ2-1	TRBV6-4	TGTGCCAGCAGTGCACGGGACTCTACAGGGGGTGAGCAGTTCTTC	CASSARDSTGGEQFF
.	TRBD2	TRBJ2-5	TRBV7-9	TGTGCCAGCAGCTTAGACGGGACTAGCGGGAGCCCCCAGTACTTC	CASSLDGTSGSPQYF